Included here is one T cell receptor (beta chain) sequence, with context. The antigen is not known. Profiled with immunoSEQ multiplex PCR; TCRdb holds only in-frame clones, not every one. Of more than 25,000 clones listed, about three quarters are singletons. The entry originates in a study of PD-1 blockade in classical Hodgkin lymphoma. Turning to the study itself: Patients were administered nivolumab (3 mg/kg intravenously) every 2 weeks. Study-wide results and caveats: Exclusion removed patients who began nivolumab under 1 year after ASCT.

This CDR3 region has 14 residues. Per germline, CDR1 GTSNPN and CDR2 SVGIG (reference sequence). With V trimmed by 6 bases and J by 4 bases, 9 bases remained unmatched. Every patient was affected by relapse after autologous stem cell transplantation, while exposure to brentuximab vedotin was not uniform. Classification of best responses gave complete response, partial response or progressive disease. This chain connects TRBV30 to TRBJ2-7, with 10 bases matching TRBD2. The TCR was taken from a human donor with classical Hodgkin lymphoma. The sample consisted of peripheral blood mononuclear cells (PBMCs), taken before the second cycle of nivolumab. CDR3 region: CACLLAGDWYEQYF. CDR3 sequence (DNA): TGTGCCTGCCTCCTAGCGGGGGACTGGTACGAGCAGTACTTC.